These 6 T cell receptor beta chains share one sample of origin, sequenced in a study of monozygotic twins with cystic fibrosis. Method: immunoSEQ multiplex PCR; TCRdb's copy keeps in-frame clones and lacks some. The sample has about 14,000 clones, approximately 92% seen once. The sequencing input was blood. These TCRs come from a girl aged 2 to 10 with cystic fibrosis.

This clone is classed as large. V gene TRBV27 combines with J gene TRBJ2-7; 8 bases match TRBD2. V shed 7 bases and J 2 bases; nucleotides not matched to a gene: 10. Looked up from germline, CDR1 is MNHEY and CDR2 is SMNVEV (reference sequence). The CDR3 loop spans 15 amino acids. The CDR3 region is CASTPTSGSTYEQYF. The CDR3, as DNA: TGTGCCAGCACCCCAACTAGCGGTTCAACCTACGAGCAGTACTTC.

The CDR3 loop reads CASGLGGSDEQYF. CDR3 in DNA: TGTGCCAGTGGGCTGGGAGGGAGCGACGAGCAGTACTTC. This chain uses TRBV2 with TRBJ2-7; the match to TRBD2 covers 7 bases. This CDR3 spans 13 amino acids. Trimming at V came to 9 bases and at J to 5 bases, leaving 10 bases not matched to a gene. Germline loops: CDR1 SNHLY, CDR2 FYNNEI.

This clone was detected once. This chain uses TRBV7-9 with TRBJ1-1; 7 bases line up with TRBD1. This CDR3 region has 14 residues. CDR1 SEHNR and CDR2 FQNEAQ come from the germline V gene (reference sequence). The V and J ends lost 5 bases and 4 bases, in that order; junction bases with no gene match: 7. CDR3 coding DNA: TGTGCCAGCAGCACCCCGACAGGGACCACTGAAGCTTTCTTT. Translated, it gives CASSTPTGTTEAFF.

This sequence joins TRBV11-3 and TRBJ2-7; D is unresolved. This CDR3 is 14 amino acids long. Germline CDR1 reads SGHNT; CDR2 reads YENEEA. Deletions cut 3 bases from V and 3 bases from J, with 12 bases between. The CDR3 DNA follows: TGTGCCAGCAGCTTCCGCAGGACCGACTACGAGCAGTACTTC. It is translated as CASSFRRTDYEQYF.

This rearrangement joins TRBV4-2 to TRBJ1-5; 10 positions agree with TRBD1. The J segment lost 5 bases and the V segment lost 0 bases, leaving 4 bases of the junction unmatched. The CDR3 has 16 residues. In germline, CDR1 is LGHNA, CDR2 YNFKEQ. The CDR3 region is CASSQETTGGYQPQHF. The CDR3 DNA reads TGTGCCAGCAGCCAAGAGACGACAGGGGGCTATCAGCCCCAGCATTTT.

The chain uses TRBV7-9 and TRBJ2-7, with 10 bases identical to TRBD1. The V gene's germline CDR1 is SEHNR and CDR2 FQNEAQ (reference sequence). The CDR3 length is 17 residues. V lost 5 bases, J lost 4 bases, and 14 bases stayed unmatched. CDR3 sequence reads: CASSIIPGTGAGYEQYF. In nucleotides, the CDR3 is TGTGCCAGCAGCATCATTCCCGGGACAGGGGCGGGATACGAGCAGTACTTC.